In this sample, the clone carrying this T cell receptor (beta chain) turned up a few times. Antigen specificity is unknown. This record comes from a study of beta chain features in type 1 diabetes. Study-level results: The study found moderately but significantly shorter TCRB CDR3s in all four CD4+ subsets of Type 1 diabetes patients.

Per donor, one heparinised blood draw averaged roughly 120 mL. A CD45RO/CCR7/CD25/CD127/CD95/CD27 panel sorted naive, central memory, regulatory and stem cell-like memory CD4+ cells. Trimming cost V 5 bases and J 7 bases, with 19 bases left between them. The germline V gene encodes CDR1 SGHRS and CDR2 YFSETQ. The CDR3 is 14 amino acids. Every bit of the isolated RNA underwent reverse transcription, so sequencing read expressed TCRB transcripts. The assay was immunoSEQ multiplex PCR, and TCRdb's table has in-frame clones only and misses some. Found here are 300,000 or so clones, over 11% of them singletons; the top ten hold about 0.017%.

The chain has TRBV5-1 and TRBJ2-7; tentative D call: TRBD1 (6 bases). Sequencing used naive CD4+ T cells from blood. The TCR was taken from a man aged 25 to 40 with type 1 diabetes. The CDR3 bases are TGCGCCAGCAGTACTGGGACAACCACGAGGGAGCAGTACTTC. Translated: CASSTGTTTREQYF.